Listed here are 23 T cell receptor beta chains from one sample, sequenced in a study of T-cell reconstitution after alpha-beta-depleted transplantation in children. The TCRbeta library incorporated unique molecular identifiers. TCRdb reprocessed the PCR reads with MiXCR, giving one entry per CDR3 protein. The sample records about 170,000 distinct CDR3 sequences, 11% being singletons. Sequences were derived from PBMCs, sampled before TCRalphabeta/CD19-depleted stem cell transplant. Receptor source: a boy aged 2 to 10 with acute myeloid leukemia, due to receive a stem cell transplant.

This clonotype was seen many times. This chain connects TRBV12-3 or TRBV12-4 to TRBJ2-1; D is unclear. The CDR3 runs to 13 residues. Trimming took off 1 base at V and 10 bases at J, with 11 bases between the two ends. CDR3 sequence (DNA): TGTGCCAGCAGTTTAGAAGGCAGCCGGGAGCAGTTCTTC. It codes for CASSLEGSREQFF.

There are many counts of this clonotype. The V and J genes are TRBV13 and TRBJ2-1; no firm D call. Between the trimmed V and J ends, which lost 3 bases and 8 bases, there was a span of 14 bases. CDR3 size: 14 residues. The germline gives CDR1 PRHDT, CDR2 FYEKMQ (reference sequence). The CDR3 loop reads CASSFSADVDEQFF. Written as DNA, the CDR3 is TGTGCCAGCAGCTTTTCCGCGGACGTGGATGAGCAGTTCTTC.

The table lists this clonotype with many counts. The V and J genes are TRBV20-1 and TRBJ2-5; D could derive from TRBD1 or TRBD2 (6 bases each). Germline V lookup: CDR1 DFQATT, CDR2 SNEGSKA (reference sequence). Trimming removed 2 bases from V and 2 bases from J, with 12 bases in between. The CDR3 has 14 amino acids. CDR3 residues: CSARRGGSQETQYF. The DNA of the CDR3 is TGCAGTGCTAGAAGAGGGGGGAGTCAAGAGACCCAGTACTTC.

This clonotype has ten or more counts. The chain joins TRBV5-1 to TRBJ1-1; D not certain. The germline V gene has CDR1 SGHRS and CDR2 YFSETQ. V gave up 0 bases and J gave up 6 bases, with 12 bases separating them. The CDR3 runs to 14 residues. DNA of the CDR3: TGCGCCAGCAGCTTGGACAGTACGGGCGCTGAAGCTTTCTTT. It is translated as CASSLDSTGAEAFF. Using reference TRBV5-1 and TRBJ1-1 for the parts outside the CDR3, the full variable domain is KAGVTQTPRYLIKTRGQQVTLSCSPISGHRSVSWYQQTPGQGLQFLFEYFSETQRNKGNFPGRFSGRQFSNSRSEMNVSTLELGDSALYLCASSLDSTGAEAFFGQGTRLTVV.

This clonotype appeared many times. The CDR3 region is CASSKGLAVSTDTQYF. In nucleotides, the CDR3 is TGTGCCAGCAGCAAGGGACTAGCGGTTAGCACAGATACGCAGTATTTT. This chain links TRBV5-8 with TRBJ2-3; TRBD2 matches at 11 bases. The CDR3 is 16 amino acids. V shed 4 bases and J 0 bases; nucleotides not matched to a gene: 4. From germline, CDR1 is SGHTS and CDR2 YDEGEE.

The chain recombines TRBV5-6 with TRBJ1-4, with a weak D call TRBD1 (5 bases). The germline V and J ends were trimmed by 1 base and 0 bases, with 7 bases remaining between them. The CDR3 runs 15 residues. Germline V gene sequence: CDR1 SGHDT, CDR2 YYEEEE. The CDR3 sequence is CASSLRGTTNEKLFF. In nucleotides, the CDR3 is TGTGCCAGCAGCTTGAGGGGCACAACTAATGAAAAACTGTTTTTT.

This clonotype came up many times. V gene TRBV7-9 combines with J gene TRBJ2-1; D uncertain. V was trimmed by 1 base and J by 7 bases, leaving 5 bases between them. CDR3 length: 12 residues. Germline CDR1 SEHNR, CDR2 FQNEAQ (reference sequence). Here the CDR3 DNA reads TGTGCCAGCAGCTTAGGTAGAAATGAGCAGTTCTTC. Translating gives CASSLGRNEQFF.

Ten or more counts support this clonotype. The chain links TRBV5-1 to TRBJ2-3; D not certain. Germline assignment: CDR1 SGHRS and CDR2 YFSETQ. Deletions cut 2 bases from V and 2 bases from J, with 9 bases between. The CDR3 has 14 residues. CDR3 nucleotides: TGCGCCAGCAGCTTATGGCAGTCCACAGATACGCAGTATTTT. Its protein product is CASSLWQSTDTQYF.

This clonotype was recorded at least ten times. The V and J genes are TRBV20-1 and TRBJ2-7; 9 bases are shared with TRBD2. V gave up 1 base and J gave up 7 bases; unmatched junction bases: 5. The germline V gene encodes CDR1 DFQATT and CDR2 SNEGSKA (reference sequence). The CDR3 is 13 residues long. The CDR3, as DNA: TGCAGTGCTAGAGTAGCGGGAGACAGGGAGCAGTACTTC. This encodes CSARVAGDREQYF.

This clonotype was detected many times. The CDR3 sequence is CASSFNPGYDYGYTF. CDR3 nucleotides: TGCGCCAGCAGCTTTAATCCAGGGTATGACTATGGCTACACCTTC. V is TRBV5-1 and J is TRBJ1-2; D perhaps matches TRBD1 (5 bases). V shed 2 bases and J shed 3 bases, with 14 bases lying between them. The CDR3 spans 15 residues. Looked up from germline, CDR1 is SGHRS and CDR2 is YFSETQ. Full variable domain (missing parts from reference TRBV5-1 and TRBJ1-2): KAGVTQTPRYLIKTRGQQVTLSCSPISGHRSVSWYQQTPGQGLQFLFEYFSETQRNKGNFPGRFSGRQFSNSRSEMNVSTLELGDSALYLCASSFNPGYDYGYTFGSGTRLTVV.

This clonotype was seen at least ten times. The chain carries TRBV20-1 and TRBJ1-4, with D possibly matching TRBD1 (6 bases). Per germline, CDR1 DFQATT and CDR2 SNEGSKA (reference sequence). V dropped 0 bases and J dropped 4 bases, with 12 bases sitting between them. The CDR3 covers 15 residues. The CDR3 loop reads CSARDPGGGNEKLFF. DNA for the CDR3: TGCAGTGCTAGAGATCCGGGAGGGGGTAATGAAAAACTGTTTTTT.

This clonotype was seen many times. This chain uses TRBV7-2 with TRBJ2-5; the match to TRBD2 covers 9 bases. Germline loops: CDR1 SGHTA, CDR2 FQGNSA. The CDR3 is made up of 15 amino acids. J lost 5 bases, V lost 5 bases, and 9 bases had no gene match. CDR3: CASSHWTSAGETQYF. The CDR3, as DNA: TGTGCCAGCAGCCATTGGACTAGCGCGGGGGAGACCCAGTACTTC.

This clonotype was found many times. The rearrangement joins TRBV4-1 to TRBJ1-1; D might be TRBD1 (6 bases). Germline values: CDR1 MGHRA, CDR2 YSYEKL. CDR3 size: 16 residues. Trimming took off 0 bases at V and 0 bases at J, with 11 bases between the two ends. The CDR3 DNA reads TGCGCCAGCAGCCAAGATAGGAACAGGGTGAACACTGAAGCTTTCTTT. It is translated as CASSQDRNRVNTEAFF.

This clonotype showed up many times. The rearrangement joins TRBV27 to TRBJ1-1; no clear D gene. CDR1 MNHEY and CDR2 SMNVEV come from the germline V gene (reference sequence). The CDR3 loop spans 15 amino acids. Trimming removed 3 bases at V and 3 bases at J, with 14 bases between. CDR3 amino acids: CASSFKGWMDTEAFF. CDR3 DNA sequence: TGTGCCAGCAGTTTTAAGGGCTGGATGGACACTGAAGCTTTCTTT.

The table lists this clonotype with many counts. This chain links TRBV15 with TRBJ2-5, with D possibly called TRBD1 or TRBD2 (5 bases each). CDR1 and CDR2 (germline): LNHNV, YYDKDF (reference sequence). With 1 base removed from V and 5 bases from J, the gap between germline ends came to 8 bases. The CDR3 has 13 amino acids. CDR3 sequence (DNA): TGTGCCACCAGCAGAGGGGGGAGCGAGACCCAGTACTTC. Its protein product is CATSRGGSETQYF.

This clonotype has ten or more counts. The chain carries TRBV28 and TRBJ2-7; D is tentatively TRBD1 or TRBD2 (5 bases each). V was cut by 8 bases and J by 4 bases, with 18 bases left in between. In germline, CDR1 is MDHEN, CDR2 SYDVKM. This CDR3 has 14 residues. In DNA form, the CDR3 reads TGTGCCAGCGAGACCGGGACCACGGAATACGAGCAGTACTTC. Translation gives CASETGTTEYEQYF.

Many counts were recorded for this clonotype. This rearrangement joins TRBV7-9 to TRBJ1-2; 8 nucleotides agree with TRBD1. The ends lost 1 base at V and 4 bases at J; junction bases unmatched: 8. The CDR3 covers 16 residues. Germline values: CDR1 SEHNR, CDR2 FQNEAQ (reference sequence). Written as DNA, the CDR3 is TGTGCCAGCAGCTTAGGGGATGGACAGGGCATCTATGGCTACACCTTC. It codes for CASSLGDGQGIYGYTF. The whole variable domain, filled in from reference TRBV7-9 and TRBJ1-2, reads DTGVSQNPRHKITKRGQNVTFRCDPISEHNRLYWYRQTLGQGPEFLTYFQNEAQLEKSRLLSDRFSAERPKGSFSTLEIQRTEQGDSAMYLCASSLGDGQGIYGYTFGSGTRLTVV.

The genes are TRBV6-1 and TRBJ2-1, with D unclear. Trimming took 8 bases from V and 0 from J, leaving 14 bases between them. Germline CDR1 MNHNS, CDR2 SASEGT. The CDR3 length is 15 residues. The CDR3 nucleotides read TGTGCCAGCTCCTACGCCTCTAGCTCCTACAATGAGCAGTTCTTC. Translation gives CASSYASSSYNEQFF.

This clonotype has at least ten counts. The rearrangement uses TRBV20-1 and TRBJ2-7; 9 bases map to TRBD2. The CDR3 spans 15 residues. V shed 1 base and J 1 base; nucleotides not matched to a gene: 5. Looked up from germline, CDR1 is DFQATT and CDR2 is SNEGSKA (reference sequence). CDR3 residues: CSARGLAGRSYEQYF. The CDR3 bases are TGCAGTGCTAGAGGGCTAGCGGGACGGTCCTACGAGCAGTACTTC.

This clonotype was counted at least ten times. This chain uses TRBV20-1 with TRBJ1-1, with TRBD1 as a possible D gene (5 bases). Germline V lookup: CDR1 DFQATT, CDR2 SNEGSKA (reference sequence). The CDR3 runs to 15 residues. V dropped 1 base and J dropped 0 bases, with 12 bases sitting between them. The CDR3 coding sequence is TGCAGTGCTAGAGGCGGGACTGGGATGAACACTGAAGCTTTCTTT. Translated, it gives CSARGGTGMNTEAFF.

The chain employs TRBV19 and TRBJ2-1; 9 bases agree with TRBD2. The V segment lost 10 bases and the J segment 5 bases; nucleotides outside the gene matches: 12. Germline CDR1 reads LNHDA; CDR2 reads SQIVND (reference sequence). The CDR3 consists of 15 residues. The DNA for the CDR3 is TGTGCCACTAGCTATAGCGGGAGTAACAACAATGAGCAGTTCTTC. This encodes CATSYSGSNNNEQFF. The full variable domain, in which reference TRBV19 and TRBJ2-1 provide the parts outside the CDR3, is DGGITQSPKYLFRKEGQNVTLSCEQNLNHDAMYWYRQDPGQGLRLIYYSQIVNDFQKGDIAEGYSVSREKKESFPLTVTSAQKNPTAFYLCATSYSGSNNNEQFFGPGTRLTVL.

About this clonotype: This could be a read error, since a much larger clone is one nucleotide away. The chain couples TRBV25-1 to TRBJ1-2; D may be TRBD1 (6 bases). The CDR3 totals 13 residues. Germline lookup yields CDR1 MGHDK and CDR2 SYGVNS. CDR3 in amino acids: CASSLQGFHGYAF. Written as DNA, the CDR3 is TGTGCCAGCAGCTTACAGGGATTCCATGGCTACGCCTTC.

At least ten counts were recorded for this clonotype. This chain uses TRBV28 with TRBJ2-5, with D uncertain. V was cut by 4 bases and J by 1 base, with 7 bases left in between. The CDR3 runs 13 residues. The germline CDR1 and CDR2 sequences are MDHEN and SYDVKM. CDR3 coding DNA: TGTGCCAGCAGTTCTGGCCTCCAAGAGACCCAGTACTTC. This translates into CASSSGLQETQYF.